The 32 T cell receptor beta chains below come from one sample, sequenced in a study of blood T cell repertoires in COVID-19. Using immunoSEQ multiplex PCR, the repertoire was profiled, and TCRdb retains in-frame clones only, with some absent. The data show 300,000 to 400,000 clones, roughly nine tenths seen once. The sequenced sample was peripheral blood. The receptor set was obtained from a woman in her 30s with COVID-19, enrolled during active disease.

The rearrangement links TRBV19 to TRBJ1-2; TRBD1 is a possible D gene (5 bases). The germline V and J ends were trimmed by 1 base and 4 bases, with 7 bases remaining between them. This CDR3 has 13 amino acids. Germline CDR1 and CDR2: LNHDA and SQIVND (reference sequence). This chain's CDR3 is CASSIGQTYGYTF. In DNA, the CDR3 is TGTGCCAGTAGTATAGGACAGACCTATGGCTACACCTTC.

This clone was seen a single time. The rearrangement uses TRBV5-1 and TRBJ1-1, with no clear D. The germline CDR1 and CDR2 sequences are SGHRS and YFSETQ. CDR3 length: 15 amino acids. V was trimmed by 0 bases and J by 0 bases, leaving 9 bases between them. The CDR3 is CASSLEGSMNTEAFF. The CDR3 region has the DNA TGCGCCAGCAGCTTGGAAGGGAGCATGAACACTGAAGCTTTCTTT.

The genes are TRBV6-1 and TRBJ1-2; D may be TRBD1 (5 bases). Trimming removed 3 bases at V and 6 bases at J, with 14 bases between. The CDR3 runs to 14 residues. Germline lookup yields CDR1 MNHNS and CDR2 SASEGT. CDR3 DNA: TGTGCCAGCAGTGAGAGACAGTCTGGGGATGGCTACACCTTC. As protein: CASSERQSGDGYTF.

This chain joins TRBV4-1 and TRBJ1-1; 7 bases map to TRBD1. The germline gives CDR1 MGHRA, CDR2 YSYEKL. V lost 3 bases to trimming and J lost 6 bases; unmatched junction nucleotides: 10. This CDR3 region has 15 residues. CDR3 residues: CASSHFGPGGSEAFF. The CDR3 bases are TGCGCCAGCAGCCACTTTGGCCCAGGGGGATCTGAAGCTTTCTTT.

The chain recombines TRBV9 with TRBJ2-2; 7 bases agree with TRBD2. CDR1 is SGDLS, CDR2 YYNGEE, per germline. This CDR3 spans 16 amino acids. Unmatched junction bases numbered 7, after V lost 4 bases and J lost 1 base. The CDR3 loop reads CASSPAGGRNTGELFF. CDR3 nucleotide sequence: TGTGCCAGCAGCCCCGCGGGCGGGAGGAACACCGGGGAGCTGTTTTTT.

The chain employs TRBV12-3 or TRBV12-4 and TRBJ1-5; D uncertain. The ends were cut back, 8 bases at V and 7 bases at J, with 15 bases in the middle. CDR3 length: 13 residues. The CDR3 nucleotides read TGTGCCAGCTGCCTTGAGGGTAACCAGCCCCAGCATTTT. This sequence encodes CASCLEGNQPQHF.

V is TRBV30 and J is TRBJ1-1; D not certain. The germline gives CDR1 GTSNPN, CDR2 SVGIG (reference sequence). This CDR3 contains 14 residues. V shed 0 bases and J shed 4 bases, with 12 bases lying between them. DNA of the CDR3: TGTGCCTGGAGTGTGTGGAGGGATGCCACTGAAGCTTTCTTT. Residues: CAWSVWRDATEAFF.

The chain recombines TRBV29-1 with TRBJ2-1; D remains unclear. This CDR3 has 13 amino acids. In germline, CDR1 is SQVTM, CDR2 ANQGSEA. Trimming took off 4 bases at V and 0 bases at J, with 7 bases between the two ends. The CDR3 loop is CSVGRSSYNEQFF. The CDR3 DNA reads as TGCAGCGTTGGTCGGAGCTCCTACAATGAGCAGTTCTTC.

This sequence joins TRBV11-2 and TRBJ2-1; 12 bases fit TRBD2. The V gene end was trimmed by 3 bases and the J gene end by 8 bases; junction bases not matched to a gene: 5. Germline V lookup: CDR1 SGHAT, CDR2 FQNNGV. The CDR3 sequence is 15 residues long. This CDR3 reads CASSLTSGSNHEQFF. The CDR3, as DNA: TGTGCCAGCAGCTTGACTAGCGGGAGTAACCATGAGCAGTTCTTC. Full variable domain (rest looked up from reference TRBV11-2 and TRBJ2-1): EAGVAQSPRYKIIEKRQSVAFWCNPISGHATLYWYQQILGQGPKLLIQFQNNGVVDDSQLPKDRFSAERLKGVDSTLKIQPAKLEDSAVYLCASSLTSGSNHEQFFGPGTRLTVL.

This clone has just a few counts. The chain combines TRBV4-1 with TRBJ2-5, with 10 bases aligning to TRBD2. The ends lost 4 bases at V and 1 base at J; junction bases unmatched: 0. CDR3 length: 14 residues. The germline V gene has CDR1 MGHRA and CDR2 YSYEKL. CDR3 region: CASSRTSGQETQYF. The DNA for the CDR3 is TGCGCCAGCAGCCGGACTAGCGGCCAAGAGACCCAGTACTTC.

The chain joins TRBV6-5 to TRBJ1-6; the match to TRBD1 covers 7 bases. The CDR3 totals 13 residues. Germline trimming cut 10 bases from V and 9 bases from J; bases unmatched to any gene: 9. CDR1 MNHEY and CDR2 SVGAGI come from the germline V gene. CDR3 nucleotide sequence: TGTGCCACCCAACAGGGGTCGGGTTCACCCCTCCACTTT. Its translation is CATQQGSGSPLHF.

The chain joins TRBV9 to TRBJ1-2; D is unresolved. Trimming removed 0 bases from V and 5 bases from J, with 14 bases in between. Germline V lookup: CDR1 SGDLS, CDR2 YYNGEE. This CDR3 spans 15 amino acids. Written as DNA, the CDR3 is TGTGCCAGCAGCGTAGGCGGGGAGAGTGGTTATGGCTACACCTTC. Its protein product is CASSVGGESGYGYTF.

This rearrangement joins TRBV6-5 to TRBJ2-6; D not resolved. V was cut by 9 bases and J by 0 bases, with 6 bases left in between. The CDR3 loop spans 13 amino acids. Germline V gives CDR1 MNHEY, CDR2 SVGAGI. The CDR3 DNA reads TGTGCCAGTACTGTCTCTGGGGCCAACGTCCTGACTTTC. It is translated as CASTVSGANVLTF.

In its sample, this clone was seen a few times. The gene calls are TRBV6-4 and TRBJ1-2; 9 bases are a match to TRBD1. This CDR3 spans 15 amino acids. In germline, CDR1 is MRHNA, CDR2 SNTAGT. Trimming at V came to 3 bases and at J to 5 bases, leaving 7 bases not matched to a gene. The CDR3 loop is CASSEGDRVFYGYTF. CDR3 DNA sequence: TGTGCCAGCAGTGAAGGGGACAGGGTTTTTTATGGCTACACCTTC.

This clone was seen once. The chain employs TRBV28 and TRBJ1-5, with no clear D. Deletions cut 6 bases from V and 0 bases from J, with 15 bases between. Per germline, CDR1 MDHEN and CDR2 SYDVKM. The CDR3 is made up of 16 amino acids. The CDR3 reads CASSRRGHPSNQPQHF. The CDR3 nucleotides are TGTGCCAGCAGCCGACGGGGTCACCCTAGCAATCAGCCCCAGCATTTT.

The chain uses TRBV19 and TRBJ2-7; 7 positions match TRBD2. The CDR3 has 16 amino acids. The V and J ends lost 5 bases and 4 bases, in that order; junction bases with no gene match: 14. The germline CDR1 and CDR2 sequences are LNHDA and SQIVND (reference sequence). The CDR3 here is CASSDDKWGGKYEQYF. CDR3 DNA: TGTGCCAGTAGTGACGACAAATGGGGGGGGAAGTACGAGCAGTACTTC.

The J gene is TRBJ2-7, the V gene TRBV30, with TRBD2 identical over 8 bases. V was clipped by 1 base and J by 5 bases; unmatched bases: 1. The CDR3 spans 12 residues. Germline V lookup: CDR1 GTSNPN, CDR2 SVGIG (reference sequence). The CDR3 spells CAWSGREDEQYF. The CDR3 DNA reads as TGTGCCTGGAGTGGGCGGGAGGACGAGCAGTACTTC.

The chain uses TRBV29-1 and TRBJ1-2, with 11 positions matching TRBD1. The CDR3 length is 16 residues. The J segment lost 4 bases and the V segment lost 2 bases, leaving 9 bases of the junction unmatched. The germline V gene has CDR1 SQVTM and CDR2 ANQGSEA. The CDR3, as DNA: TGCAGCGTTGAAAATACGGGGACAGGGGGTCGCTATGGCTACACCTTC. As protein: CSVENTGTGGRYGYTF.

This clone was recorded a few times. The chain combines TRBV19 with TRBJ1-4, with a tentative D call TRBD1 (6 bases). Germline CDR1 LNHDA, CDR2 SQIVND (reference sequence). The CDR3 consists of 15 residues. With 7 bases removed from V and 6 bases from J, the gap between germline ends came to 18 bases. In DNA, the CDR3 is TGTGCCAGTACCTCCTTTTCGCAGGGGCATGAAAAACTGTTTTTT. Translating it yields CASTSFSQGHEKLFF.

V is TRBV19 and J is TRBJ2-7; TRBD2 agrees at 8 bases. The J segment lost 2 bases and the V segment lost 4 bases, leaving 4 bases of the junction unmatched. Germline lookup yields CDR1 LNHDA and CDR2 SQIVND (reference sequence). This CDR3 is built from 14 residues. This CDR3 is CASSKREKAYEQYF. The CDR3 DNA is TGTGCCAGTAGTAAGCGGGAGAAGGCCTACGAGCAGTACTTC.

The chain uses TRBV5-6 and TRBJ2-4; 7 bases agree with TRBD2. After removal of 0 bases from V and 7 bases from J, the junction contained 10 bases not matched to a gene. The CDR3 runs to 16 residues. Germline CDR1 and CDR2: SGHDT and YYEEEE. The CDR3 region has the DNA TGTGCCAGCAGCTTGGAGGGCGGGAGTCTGAGGAACATTCAGTACTTC. Residues: CASSLEGGSLRNIQYF.

This chain connects TRBV3-1 (or the pseudogene TRBV3-2) to TRBJ1-1; D may be TRBD1 (5 bases). The CDR3 loop spans 12 amino acids. V dropped 1 base and J dropped 7 bases, with 7 bases sitting between them. CDR1 LGHDT and CDR2 YNNKEL come from the germline V gene (reference sequence). The CDR3 DNA follows: TGTGCCAGCAGCCAAGCAGGGCTTGAAGCTTTCTTT. Translated, it gives CASSQAGLEAFF.

This clone has just a few counts. This chain links TRBV19 with TRBJ1-5; D gene uncertain. V lost 11 bases and J 4 bases, leaving 15 bases between the germline ends. The CDR3 covers 13 residues. In germline, CDR1 is LNHDA, CDR2 SQIVND (reference sequence). The CDR3 sequence: CAVGWTGNQPQHF. For the CDR3, the DNA is TGTGCCGTGGGCTGGACGGGAAATCAGCCCCAGCATTTT.

The chain joins TRBV7-9 to TRBJ2-7, with TRBD1 matching 8 bases. V was pared by 1 base and J by 2 bases, with 7 bases of the junction left unmatched. Germline loops: CDR1 SEHNR, CDR2 FQNEAQ (reference sequence). This CDR3 comprises 16 residues. CDR3 DNA: TGTGCCAGCAGCTTAGACAGGGGGAAAATCACCTACGAGCAGTACTTC. Its protein product is CASSLDRGKITYEQYF.

V usage is TRBV5-4 and J usage is TRBJ2-7; D unresolved. The length of the CDR3 is 16 residues. Trimming removed 4 bases from V and 0 bases from J, with 17 bases in between. Per germline, CDR1 SGHNT and CDR2 YYREEE (reference sequence). CDR3 nucleotides: TGTGCCAGCAGCCGGCCAAAGCCAGGCAACTCCTACGAGCAGTACTTC. The encoded protein is CASSRPKPGNSYEQYF.

The chain has TRBV3-1 (or the pseudogene TRBV3-2) and TRBJ2-7; TRBD1 is a possible D gene (7 bases). Germline CDR1 and CDR2: LGHDT and YNNKEL (reference sequence). The CDR3 has 14 residues. V gave up 1 base and J gave up 7 bases, with 14 bases separating them. CDR3 residues: CASSQGSQGREQYF. The CDR3, as DNA: TGTGCCAGCAGCCAAGGGTCACAGGGGAGGGAGCAGTACTTC.

This clone has just one count. The rearrangement links TRBV30 to TRBJ2-5; maybe TRBD2 (5 bases). Deletions cut 2 bases from V and 7 bases from J, with 17 bases between. Germline assignment: CDR1 GTSNPN and CDR2 SVGIG (reference sequence). There are 14 residues in the CDR3. The CDR3 here is CAWSTEGSKGTQYF. The CDR3 region has the DNA TGTGCCTGGAGTACTGAGGGCTCGAAGGGGACCCAGTACTTC.

The V call is TRBV6-5, the J call TRBJ2-2, with D possibly TRBD1 on 5 matching bases. Deletions cut 6 bases from V and 7 bases from J, with 15 bases between. Germline assignment: CDR1 MNHEY and CDR2 SVGAGI. The CDR3 loop spans 14 amino acids. The CDR3 loop reads CASRGRVSGGELFF. In DNA form, the CDR3 reads TGTGCCAGCAGAGGCAGGGTCTCAGGCGGGGAGCTGTTTTTT.

The chain joins TRBV5-5 to TRBJ1-3; possible D gene TRBD1, 5 bases. The germline V and J ends were trimmed by 2 bases and 3 bases, with 15 bases remaining between them. The CDR3 is 16 residues long. The germline CDR1 and CDR2 sequences are SGHKS and YYEKEE (reference sequence). This CDR3 is CASSLSSGTGGNTIYF. The CDR3 region has the DNA TGTGCCAGCAGCTTAAGTTCAGGGACTGGTGGAAACACCATATATTTT.

V and J are TRBV6-2 or TRBV6-3 and TRBJ2-2; weak D call: TRBD1 (5 bases). Germline-derived CDR1 and CDR2 are MNHEY and SVGEGT. Deletions cut 6 bases from V and 0 bases from J, with 11 bases between. The CDR3 has 15 amino acids. CDR3 sequence reads: CASSRTRTNTGELFF. CDR3 in DNA: TGTGCCAGCAGCCGGACACGCACGAACACCGGGGAGCTGTTTTTT.

In nucleotides, the CDR3 is TGCGCCAGCAGTCAAACCGACAGGGGTCATGAAAAACTGTTTTTT. It yields the protein CASSQTDRGHEKLFF. The V gene is TRBV23-1, the J gene TRBJ1-4, with 8 bases aligning to TRBD1. TRBV23-1 is given ORF status, its function remaining uncertain. This CDR3 region has 15 residues. The J segment lost 6 bases and the V segment lost 2 bases, leaving 5 bases of the junction unmatched.

The chain joins TRBV6-5 to TRBJ1-1, with 7 bases matching TRBD1. Germline CDR1 MNHEY, CDR2 SVGAGI. V lost 6 bases and J lost 5; bases outside the gene matches: 6. The CDR3 totals 13 residues. DNA of the CDR3: TGTGCCAGCAGGCCAGGGGGTAGGACTGAAGCTTTCTTT. Protein: CASRPGGRTEAFF.